This is a list of T cell receptor beta chains from one sample in a study of blood T cell repertoires in COVID-19. Measured with immunoSEQ multiplex PCR; TCRdb has only the in-frame clones, and not every one. The table records around 200,000 clones, 85% to 90% of them present only once. The specimen was peripheral blood. These receptor sequences come from a man aged 70 or older with active or convalescent COVID-19. Each CDR3 is given with its conserved first and last residue. Each record gives: clone size, J gene, V gene, D gene, CDR3 DNA, CDR3 protein. The D gene is left open where the match is weak. Rows give clone size only sometimes, using once, few, many, or a class for an expanded clone.

>once|TRBJ1-2|TRBV28|NA
TGTGCCAGCGAGACCGCGGACAGAGTCTATGGCTACACCTTC
CASETADRVYGYTF
>few|TRBJ1-1|TRBV28|NA
TGTGCCAGCACCCCAGCGGACAGTTCAGACACTGAAGCTTTCTTT
CASTPADSSDTEAFF
>few|TRBJ2-1|TRBV5-1|TRBD2
TGCGCCAGCAGCTTGGACGCTAGCGGCAGCTCCTACAATGAGCAGTTCTTC
CASSLDASGSSYNEQFF
>NA|TRBJ1-5|TRBV5-1|TRBD1
TGCGCCAGCAGGCCGGGACAGGACAATCAGCCCCAGCATTTT
CASRPGQDNQPQHF
>NA|TRBJ1-2|TRBV19|NA
TGTGCCAGCGCTGAGAACTATGGCTACACCTTC
CASAENYGYTF
>NA|TRBJ2-3|TRBV9|TRBD2
TGTGCCAGCAGCGTGGTAGCGGGAGGGCGCAACACAGATACGCAGTATTTT
CASSVVAGGRNTDTQYF
>NA|TRBJ2-2|TRBV4-1|TRBD2
TGCGCCAGCAGCCATCCATCGGGACTAGCGGGAGGGCCTGGCGGGGAGCTGTTTTTT
CASSHPSGLAGGPGGELFF
>once|TRBJ2-3|TRBV27|TRBD1
TGTGCCAGCAGTTTACGTGGACAGGGACCAGATACGCAGTATTTT
CASSLRGQGPDTQYF
>NA|TRBJ2-1|TRBV5-1|NA
TGCGCCAGCAAGGTGGTCAGCGCTGACAATGAGCAGTTCTTC
CASKVVSADNEQFF
>NA|TRBJ2-7|TRBV28|NA
TGTGCCAGCAGTCGCCCCCGGGAGTATCCGAAGCAGTACTTC
CASSRPREYPKQYF
>NA|TRBJ2-1|TRBV19|TRBD1
TGTGCCAGTAGTATATGGAGGACAGGTCAGGGGAATGAGCAGTTCTTC
CASSIWRTGQGNEQFF
>NA|TRBJ1-3|TRBV7-2|NA
TGTGCCAGCAGTACAGGTGTCTCTGGAAACACCATATATTTT
CASSTGVSGNTIYF
>NA|TRBJ1-3|TRBV30|NA
NA
CAWRVGSGNTICF
>once|TRBJ2-1|TRBV10-3|NA
TGTGCCATCAGTGATTTTAGCACCGAGAGCTCCTACAATGAGCAGTTCTTC
CAISDFSTESSYNEQFF
>NA|TRBJ2-7|TRBV12-5|NA
TGTGCTAGTGCCCTAAGTAACGAGCAGTACTTC
CASALSNEQYF
>NA|TRBJ2-4|TRBV6-2/TRBV6-3|TRBD1
TGTGCCAGCAGTTACTTAGGACAGGGCGCCAAAAACATTCAGTACTTC
CASSYLGQGAKNIQYF
>NA|TRBJ1-5|TRBV29-1|TRBD1
TGCACCCTTCCGGGGGGGAGGGGGCTTTGGCAGCCCCAGCATTTT
CTLPGGRGLWQPQHF
>NA|TRBJ1-2|TRBV14|NA
TGTGCCAGCAGCCAAAGTAGAGACTATGGCTACACCTTC
CASSQSRDYGYTF
>NA|TRBJ1-3|TRBV3-1/TRBV3-2|TRBD1
TGTGCCAGCAGCCTTCGAGGGGCGACAGGGGGCGGAAACACCATATATTTT
CASSLRGATGGGNTIYF
>NA|TRBJ1-1|TRBV18|NA
TGTGCCAGCTCACCACGAGCTGACACTGAAGCTTTCTTT
CASSPRADTEAFF
>NA|TRBJ2-7|TRBV4-3|NA
TGCGCCAGCAGCCAAGGGACACTCTCGACCTACGAGCAGTACTTC
CASSQGTLSTYEQYF
>NA|TRBJ2-1|TRBV10-1|NA
TGCGCCAGCAGTGAGACCAACAGGGCTGGGGAGCAGTTCTTC
CASSETNRAGEQFF
>NA|TRBJ2-2|TRBV5-4|TRBD1
TGTGCCAGCAGCCTCAGGGGGAGTTTCACCGGGGAGCTGTTTTTT
CASSLRGSFTGELFF
>NA|TRBJ2-2|TRBV18|NA
TGTGCCAGCTCACCACCGAATGGAGCTAACACCGGGGAGCTGTTTTTT
CASSPPNGANTGELFF
>NA|TRBJ2-3|TRBV10-3|NA
TGTGCCATCAGTGACTCCGCAGATACGCAGTATTTT
CAISDSADTQYF
>NA|TRBJ1-2|TRBV9|TRBD1
TGTGCCAGCAGCGTAGACAGGGGTCCGTATGGCTACACCTTC
CASSVDRGPYGYTF
>NA|TRBJ1-5|TRBV16|NA
TGTGCCAGCAGCCAATTAGGAGGGAATCTTCAGCCCCAGCATTTT
CASSQLGGNLQPQHF
>NA|TRBJ1-1|TRBV5-8|TRBD1
TGTGCCAGCAGTTGGGACAGGAACACTGAAGCTTTCTTT
CASSWDRNTEAFF
>once|TRBJ2-2|TRBV24-1|NA
TGTGCCACCAGTGAGTCGGGGAGGTTCTCGGCCGGGGAGCTGTTTTTT
CATSESGRFSAGELFF
>few|TRBJ2-2|TRBV5-1|TRBD1
TGCGCCAGCAACTACCCCGGGACAGGTGGGAAAACCGGGGAGCTGTTTTTT
CASNYPGTGGKTGELFF
>NA|TRBJ2-3|TRBV7-9|TRBD2
TGTGCCGGATACTCCGGAGGACTAGCGGGGTACACAGATACGCAGTATTTT
CAGYSGGLAGYTDTQYF
>once|TRBJ1-2|TRBV6-2/TRBV6-3|TRBD1
TGTGCCAGCAGTCGACAGGGGGCAGATGGGAACTATGGCTACACCTTC
CASSRQGADGNYGYTF
>once|TRBJ1-1|TRBV9|TRBD1
TGTGCCAGCAGCCCAGTGGACAGGGAAGCTTTCTTT
CASSPVDREAFF
>NA|TRBJ1-2|TRBV19|NA
TGTGCCAGTAGTATTCGGGAGCCAGTCGGCTCCTATGGCTACACCTTC
CASSIREPVGSYGYTF
>NA|TRBJ1-4|TRBV25-1|NA
TGTGCCAGCAGTGCGCGGGGAAGCCTGGCAACTAATGAAAAACTGTTTTTT
CASSARGSLATNEKLFF
>NA|TRBJ2-7|TRBV2|NA
TGTGCCAGCAGTGAAGCTCGGACACCCGCCTACGAGCAGTACTTC
CASSEARTPAYEQYF
>NA|TRBJ1-5|TRBV27|NA
TGTGCCAGCAGTCCGACAAGAACGGGCAATCAGCCCCAGCATTTT
CASSPTRTGNQPQHF
>NA|TRBJ2-5|TRBV7-2|TRBD2
TGTGCCAGCAGCATCGGGACTAGCGAGGTGACCCAGTACTTC
CASSIGTSEVTQYF
>NA|TRBJ1-5|TRBV27|TRBD1
TGTGCCAGCAGTGTCCGGGACAGGTATCAGCCCCAGCATTTT
CASSVRDRYQPQHF
>once|TRBJ2-1|TRBV11-3|NA
TGTGCCAGCAGCTTAGGGGGGGTCTCCTACAATGAGCAGTTCTTC
CASSLGGVSYNEQFF
>once|TRBJ1-3|TRBV18|NA
TGTGCCAGCTCACCAGGGGCAGACTCTGGAAACACCATATATTTT
CASSPGADSGNTIYF
>once|TRBJ1-2|TRBV19|NA
TGTGCCAGTAGTTTTCAGGACGGAGGACACTATGGCTACACCTTC
CASSFQDGGHYGYTF
>NA|TRBJ2-5|TRBV5-6|NA
TGTGCCAGCAGCTTCAAGACAAGTTCGGAGACCCAGTACTTC
CASSFKTSSETQYF
>once|TRBJ2-7|TRBV5-4|TRBD1
TGTGCCAGCAGCCCAAGACAGGGCTCCTACGAGCAGTACTTC
CASSPRQGSYEQYF
>NA|TRBJ2-2|TRBV12-3/TRBV12-4|NA
TGTGCCAGCGGCAACGCGAACACCGGGGAGCTGTTTTTT
CASGNANTGELFF
>NA|TRBJ1-4|TRBV24-1|NA
TGTGCCACCAGTGGCCCCGGGGGGTCGATGGTCCTCGGTGAAAAACTGTTTTTT
CATSGPGGSMVLGEKLFF
>NA|TRBJ2-1|TRBV30|TRBD2
TGTGCCTGGAGTGACCAGCGGGAGGGCCTTTGGCAGTTCTTC
CAWSDQREGLWQFF
>NA|TRBJ2-3|TRBV27|NA
TGTGCCAGCAGCAGAGAATTGGGGGGGAGAGGGGGTACGCAGTATTTT
CASSRELGGRGGTQYF
>many|TRBJ1-5|TRBV6-5|NA
TGTGCCAGCAGGGGCCCGGGGTCCGGCCAGCCCCAGCATTTT
CASRGPGSGQPQHF
>NA|TRBJ2-6|TRBV5-4|TRBD2
TGTGCCAGCAGCCTTAGCGGGAACTCTGGGGCCAACGTCCTGACTTTC
CASSLSGNSGANVLTF
>NA|TRBJ1-2|TRBV11-2|TRBD1
TGTGCCAGCAGCTCCGACAGGGGTGGCGGCTACACCTTC
CASSSDRGGGYTF
>NA|TRBJ2-2|TRBV2|NA
TGTGCCAGCAGCTCTTTCTCCACCGGGGAGCTGTTTTTT
CASSSFSTGELFF
>NA|TRBJ1-4|TRBV5-6|NA
TGTGCCAGCAGCTTGGCCGGAGGGGCAGGGGAAAAACTGTTTTTT
CASSLAGGAGEKLFF
>NA|TRBJ2-1|TRBV5-8|NA
TGTGCCAGCAGCTACCAGGGGTCCTCCTACAATGAGCAGTTCTTC
CASSYQGSSYNEQFF
>once|TRBJ1-6|TRBV19|NA
TGTGCCAGTAAAGACAAGTATTCACCCCTCCACTTT
CASKDKYSPLHF
>NA|TRBJ2-7|TRBV6-6|TRBD2
TGTGCCAGTGGGACTAGCGGGGGGGCTTGGGAGCAGTACTTC
CASGTSGGAWEQYF
>NA|TRBJ2-7|TRBV28|NA
TGTGCCAGCAGTTTACTTGGTGGGGGACACAAATTCTCCTACGAGCAGTACTTC
CASSLLGGGHKFSYEQYF